Sequencing of this T cell receptor (beta chain) was carried out in a study of blood T cell repertoires in COVID-19. For the study at large: PBMCs, B-cell-depleted T cells, or T cells were the source of the cDNA or gDNA that made up the material.

Profiled with immunoSEQ multiplex PCR; TCRdb holds only in-frame clones, not every one. The sample carries about 200,000 clones, about 78% recorded once. This CDR3 spans 14 amino acids. Germline V gene sequence: CDR1 SGHDN, CDR2 FVKESK. Deletions cut 1 base from V and 5 bases from J, with 11 bases between. The sequencing sample was made of peripheral blood. The TCR was taken from a woman in her 70s with acute or convalescent COVID-19. The V and J genes are TRBV14 and TRBJ2-5; D might be TRBD1 (6 bases). In nucleotides, the CDR3 is TGTGCCAGCAGCCAAGCGGGCAGGGGCGAGACCCAGTACTTC. This translates into CASSQAGRGETQYF. Full variable domain (outside the CDR3, taken from reference TRBV14 and TRBJ2-5): EAGVTQFPSHSVIEKGQTVTLRCDPISGHDNLYWYRRVMGKEIKFLLHFVKESKQDESGMPNNRFLAERTGGTYSTLKVQPAELEDSGVYFCASSQAGRGETQYFGPGTRLLVL.